Below, one T cell receptor (beta chain) is given with its context. Its specificity is unknown. The sample comes from a study of CD8+CD57+ T cells in acquired aplastic anemia. Study information: Across the sorted CD4+ and CD8+ cells, DNA amounts averaged about 3.2 ug.

TCR beta VDJ combinations and CDR3 sequences were profiled from genomic DNA. Each CDR3 protein is one row after TCRdb ran MiXCR on the reads. The data contain about 180,000 distinct CDR3 sequences, 45% to 60% of them singletons. Study results and caveats: It was found that more than 25 CD8+ CDR3 sequences were shared between patients and controls.

All sequencing subjects had displayed CD8+CD57+ cell expansion on flow cytometry. The patients all had a severe acquired aplastic anemia diagnosis. Trimming cost V 4 bases and J 3 bases, with 19 bases left between them. Germline V CDR1 and CDR2: MGHDK, SYGVNS. CDR3 length: 16 amino acids. The source of this sequence is a human donor with aplastic anemia. The chain is built from TRBV25-1 and TRBJ2-7, with D possibly being TRBD1 or TRBD2 (5 bases each). The source material was sorted CD4+, CD8+, or CD8+CD57+ T cells (not recorded which) from PBMCs. The CDR3 spells CASSVTGTTDLYEQYF. The CDR3 DNA sequence: TGTGCCAGCAGTGTTACCGGGACGACGGATCTCTACGAGCAGTACTTC.